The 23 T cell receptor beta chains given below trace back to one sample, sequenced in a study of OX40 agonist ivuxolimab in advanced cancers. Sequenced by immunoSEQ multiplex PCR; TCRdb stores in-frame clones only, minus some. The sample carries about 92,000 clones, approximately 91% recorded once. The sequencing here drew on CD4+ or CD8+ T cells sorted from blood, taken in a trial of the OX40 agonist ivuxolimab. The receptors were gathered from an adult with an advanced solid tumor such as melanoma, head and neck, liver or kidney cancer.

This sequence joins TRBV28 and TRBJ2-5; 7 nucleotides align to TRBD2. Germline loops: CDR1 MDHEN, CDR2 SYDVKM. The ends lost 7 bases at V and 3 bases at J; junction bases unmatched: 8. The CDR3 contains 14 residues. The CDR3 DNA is TGTGCCAGCAAAAGACTAGCCCAAAAAGAGACCCAGTACTTC. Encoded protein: CASKRLAQKETQYF. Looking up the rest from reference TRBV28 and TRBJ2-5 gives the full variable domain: DVKVTQSSRYLVKRTGEKVFLECVQDMDHENMFWYRQDPGLGLRLIYFSYDVKMKEKGDIPEGYSVSREKKERFSLILESASTNQTSMYLCASKRLAQKETQYFGPGTRLLVL.

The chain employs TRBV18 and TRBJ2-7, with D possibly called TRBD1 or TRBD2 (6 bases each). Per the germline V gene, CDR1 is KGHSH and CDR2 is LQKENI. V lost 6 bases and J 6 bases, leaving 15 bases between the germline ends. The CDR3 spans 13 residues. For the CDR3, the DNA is TGTGCCAGCTCTATCGGAGAGGGGGGCGAGCAGTACTTC. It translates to CASSIGEGGEQYF. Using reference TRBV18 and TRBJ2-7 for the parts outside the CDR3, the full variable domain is NAGVMQNPRHLVRRRGQEARLRCSPMKGHSHVYWYRQLPEEGLKFMVYLQKENIIDESGMPKERFSAEFPKEGPSILRIQQVVRGDSAAYFCASSIGEGGEQYFGPGTRLTVT.

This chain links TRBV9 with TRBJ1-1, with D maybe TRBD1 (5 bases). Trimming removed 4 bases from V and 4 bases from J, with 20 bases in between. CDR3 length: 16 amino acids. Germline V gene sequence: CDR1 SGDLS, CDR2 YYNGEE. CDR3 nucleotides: TGTGCCAGCAGCCCGGATTCGAGGGGCAAGGTCACTGAAGCTTTCTTT. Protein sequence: CASSPDSRGKVTEAFF.

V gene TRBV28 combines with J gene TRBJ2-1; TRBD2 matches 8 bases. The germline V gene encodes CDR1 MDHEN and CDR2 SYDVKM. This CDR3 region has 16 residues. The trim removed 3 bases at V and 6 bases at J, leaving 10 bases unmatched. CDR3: CASSLSHAGLGNEQFF. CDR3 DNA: TGTGCCAGCAGTTTGTCCCATGCGGGACTAGGCAATGAGCAGTTCTTC.

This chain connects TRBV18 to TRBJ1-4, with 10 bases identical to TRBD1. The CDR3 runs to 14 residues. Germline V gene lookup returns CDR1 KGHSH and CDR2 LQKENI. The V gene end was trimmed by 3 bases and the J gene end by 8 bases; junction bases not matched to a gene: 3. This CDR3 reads CASSPGQGGEKLFF. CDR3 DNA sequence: TGTGCCAGCTCACCCGGACAGGGGGGAGAAAAACTGTTTTTT. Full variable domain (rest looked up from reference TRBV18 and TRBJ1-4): NAGVMQNPRHLVRRRGQEARLRCSPMKGHSHVYWYRQLPEEGLKFMVYLQKENIIDESGMPKERFSAEFPKEGPSILRIQQVVRGDSAAYFCASSPGQGGEKLFFGSGTQLSVL.

The CDR3 is CASTAYTTDTQYF. CDR3 in DNA: TGTGCCAGCACGGCCTATACTACAGATACGCAGTATTTT. The gene calls are TRBV27 and TRBJ2-3, with D uncertain. Per germline, CDR1 MNHEY and CDR2 SMNVEV (reference sequence). Deletions cut 7 bases from V and 3 bases from J, with 11 bases between. CDR3 length equals 13 residues.

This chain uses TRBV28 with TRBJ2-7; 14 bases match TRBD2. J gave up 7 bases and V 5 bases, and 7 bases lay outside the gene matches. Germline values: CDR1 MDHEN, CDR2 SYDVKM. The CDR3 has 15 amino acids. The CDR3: CASSLTSGRAREQYF. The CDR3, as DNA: TGTGCCAGCAGTCTGACTAGCGGGAGGGCCCGAGAGCAGTACTTC.

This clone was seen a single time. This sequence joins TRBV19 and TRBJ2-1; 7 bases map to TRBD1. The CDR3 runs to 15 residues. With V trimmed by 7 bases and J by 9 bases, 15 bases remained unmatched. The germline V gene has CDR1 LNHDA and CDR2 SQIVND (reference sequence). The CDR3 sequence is CASTLRGLAAFEQFF. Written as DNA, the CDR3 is TGTGCCAGTACTTTGAGGGGGCTAGCTGCGTTTGAGCAGTTCTTC.

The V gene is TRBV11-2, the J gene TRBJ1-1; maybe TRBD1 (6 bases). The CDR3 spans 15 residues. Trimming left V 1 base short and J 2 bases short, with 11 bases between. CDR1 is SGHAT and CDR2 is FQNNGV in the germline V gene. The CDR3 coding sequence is TGTGCCAGCAGCTTAGCCGGGACAAAAAACACTGAAGCTTTCTTT. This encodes CASSLAGTKNTEAFF.

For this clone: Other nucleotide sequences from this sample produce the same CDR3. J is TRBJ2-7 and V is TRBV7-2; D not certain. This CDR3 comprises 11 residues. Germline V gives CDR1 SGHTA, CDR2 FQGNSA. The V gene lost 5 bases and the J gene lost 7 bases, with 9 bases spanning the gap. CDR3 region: CASSPSYEQYF. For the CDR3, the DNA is TGTGCCAGCAGCCCGAGTTATGAGCAGTACTTC.

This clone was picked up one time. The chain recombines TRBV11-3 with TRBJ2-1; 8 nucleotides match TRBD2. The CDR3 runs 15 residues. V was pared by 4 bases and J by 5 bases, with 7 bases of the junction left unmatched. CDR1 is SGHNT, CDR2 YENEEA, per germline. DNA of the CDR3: TGTGCCAGCAGCTCCAGCGGGAGAGGAAACAATGAGCAGTTCTTC. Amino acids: CASSSSGRGNNEQFF.

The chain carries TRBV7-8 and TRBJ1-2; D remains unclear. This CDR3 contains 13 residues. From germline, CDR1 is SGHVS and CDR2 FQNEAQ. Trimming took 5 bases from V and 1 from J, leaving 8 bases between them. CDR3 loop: CASSVRINYGYTF. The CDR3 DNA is TGTGCCAGCAGCGTTCGGATTAACTATGGCTACACCTTC.

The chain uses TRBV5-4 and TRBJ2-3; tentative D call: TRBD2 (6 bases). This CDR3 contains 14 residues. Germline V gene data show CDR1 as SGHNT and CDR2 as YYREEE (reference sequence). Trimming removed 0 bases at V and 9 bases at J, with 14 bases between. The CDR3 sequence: CASSLAIADGTQYF. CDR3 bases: TGTGCCAGCAGCTTGGCGATAGCGGATGGGACGCAGTATTTT.

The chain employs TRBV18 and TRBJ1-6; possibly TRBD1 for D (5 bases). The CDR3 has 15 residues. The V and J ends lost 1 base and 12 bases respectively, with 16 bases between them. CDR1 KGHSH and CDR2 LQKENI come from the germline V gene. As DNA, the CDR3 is TGTGCCAGCTCACCACAGGGACTTAAGGATAAACCCCTCCACTTT. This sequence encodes CASSPQGLKDKPLHF.

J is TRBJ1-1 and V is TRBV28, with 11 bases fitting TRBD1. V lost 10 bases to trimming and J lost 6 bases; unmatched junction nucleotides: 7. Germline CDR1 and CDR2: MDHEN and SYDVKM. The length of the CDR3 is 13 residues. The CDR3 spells CATRTGGPPEAFF. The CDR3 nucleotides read TGTGCCACCAGGACAGGGGGCCCTCCTGAAGCTTTCTTT.

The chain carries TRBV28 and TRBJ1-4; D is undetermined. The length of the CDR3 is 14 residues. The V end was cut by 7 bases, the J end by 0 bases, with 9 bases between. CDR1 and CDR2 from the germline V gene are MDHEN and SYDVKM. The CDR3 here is CASTPGATNEKLFF. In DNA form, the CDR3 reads TGTGCCAGCACCCCCGGGGCAACTAATGAAAAACTGTTTTTT.

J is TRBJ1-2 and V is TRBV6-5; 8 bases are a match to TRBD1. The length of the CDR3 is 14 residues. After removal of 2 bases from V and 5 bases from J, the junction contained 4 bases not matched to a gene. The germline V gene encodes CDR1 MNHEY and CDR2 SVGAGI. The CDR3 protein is CASSYKRTGYGYTF. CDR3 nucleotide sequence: TGTGCCAGCAGTTACAAGAGGACAGGGTATGGCTACACCTTC.

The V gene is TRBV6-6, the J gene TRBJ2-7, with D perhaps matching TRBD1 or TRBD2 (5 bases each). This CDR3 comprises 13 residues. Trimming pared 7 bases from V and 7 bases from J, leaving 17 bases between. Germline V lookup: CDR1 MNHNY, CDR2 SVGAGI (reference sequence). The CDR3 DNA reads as TGTGCCAGCACCCCGTCCGGGACGATGGAGCAGTACTTC. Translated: CASTPSGTMEQYF.

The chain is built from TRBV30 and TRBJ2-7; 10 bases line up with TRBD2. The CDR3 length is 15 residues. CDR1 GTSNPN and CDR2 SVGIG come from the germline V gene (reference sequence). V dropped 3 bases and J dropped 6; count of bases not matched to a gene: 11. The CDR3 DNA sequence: TGTGCCTGGAGACCAAGCGGGAGGGCCACAGGCGAGCAGTACTTC. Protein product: CAWRPSGRATGEQYF.

Here the CDR3 reads CASSLTYQDTQYF. In DNA form, the CDR3 reads TGTGCCAGCAGCTTAACTTACCAAGATACGCAGTATTTT. The gene calls are TRBV7-3 and TRBJ2-3, with unresolved D. V lost 0 bases and J lost 5, with 6 bases in between. The germline V gene encodes CDR1 SGHTA and CDR2 FQGTGA. The length of the CDR3 is 13 residues.

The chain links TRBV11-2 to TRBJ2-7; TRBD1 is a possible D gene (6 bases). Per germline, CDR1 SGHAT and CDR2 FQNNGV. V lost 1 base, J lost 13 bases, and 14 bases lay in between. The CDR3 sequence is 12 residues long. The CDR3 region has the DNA TGTGCCAGCAGCTTAGCTGGGGGCCAGATTTACTTC. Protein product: CASSLAGGQIYF.

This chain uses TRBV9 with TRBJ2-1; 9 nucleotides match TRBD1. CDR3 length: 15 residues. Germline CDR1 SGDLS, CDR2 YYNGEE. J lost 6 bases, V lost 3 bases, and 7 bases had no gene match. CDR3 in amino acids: CASSAQQGAFNEQFF. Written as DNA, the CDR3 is TGTGCCAGCAGCGCCCAACAGGGGGCCTTCAATGAGCAGTTCTTC. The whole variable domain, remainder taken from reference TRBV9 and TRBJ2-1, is DSGVTQTPKHLITATGQRVTLRCSPRSGDLSVYWYQQSLDQGLQFLIQYYNGEERAKGNILERFSAQQFPDLHSELNLSSLELGDSALYFCASSAQQGAFNEQFFGPGTRLTVL.

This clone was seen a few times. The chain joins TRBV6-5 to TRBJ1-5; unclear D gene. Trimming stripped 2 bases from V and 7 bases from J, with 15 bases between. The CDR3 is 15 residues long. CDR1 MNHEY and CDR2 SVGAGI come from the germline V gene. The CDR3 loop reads CASSYPPGDVQPQHF. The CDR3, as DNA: TGTGCCAGCAGTTACCCCCCGGGCGACGTACAGCCCCAGCATTTT.